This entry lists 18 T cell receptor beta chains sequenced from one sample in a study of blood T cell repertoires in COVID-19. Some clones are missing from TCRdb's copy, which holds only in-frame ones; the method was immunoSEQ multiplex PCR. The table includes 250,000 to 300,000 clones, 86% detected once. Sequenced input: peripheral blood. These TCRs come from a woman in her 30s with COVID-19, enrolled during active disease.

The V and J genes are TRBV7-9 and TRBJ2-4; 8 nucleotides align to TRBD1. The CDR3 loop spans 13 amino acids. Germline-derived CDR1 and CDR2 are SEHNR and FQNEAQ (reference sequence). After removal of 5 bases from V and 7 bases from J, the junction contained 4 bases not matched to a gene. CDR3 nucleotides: TGTGCCAGCAGCCCTACAGGGGGGAACATTCAGTACTTC. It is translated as CASSPTGGNIQYF.

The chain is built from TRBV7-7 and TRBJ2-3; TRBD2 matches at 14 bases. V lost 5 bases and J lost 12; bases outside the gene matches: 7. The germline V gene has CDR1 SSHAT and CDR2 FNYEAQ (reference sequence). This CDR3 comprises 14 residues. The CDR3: CASSPRTSGGSQYF. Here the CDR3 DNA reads TGTGCCAGCAGCCCGAGGACTAGCGGGGGGTCCCAGTATTTT.

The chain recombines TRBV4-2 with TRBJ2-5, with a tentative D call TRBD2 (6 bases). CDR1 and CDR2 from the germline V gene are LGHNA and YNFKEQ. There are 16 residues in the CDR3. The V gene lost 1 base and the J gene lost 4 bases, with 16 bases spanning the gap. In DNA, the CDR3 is TGTGCCAGCAGCCAAGGGACCAGGAGGGACGGAGAGACCCAGTACTTC. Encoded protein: CASSQGTRRDGETQYF.

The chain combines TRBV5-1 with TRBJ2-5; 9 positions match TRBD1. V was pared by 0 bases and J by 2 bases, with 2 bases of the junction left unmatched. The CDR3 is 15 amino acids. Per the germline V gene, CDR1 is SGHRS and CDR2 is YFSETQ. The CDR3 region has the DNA TGCGCCAGCAGCTTGGCCGGGACAGGGCAAGAGACCCAGTACTTC. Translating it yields CASSLAGTGQETQYF.

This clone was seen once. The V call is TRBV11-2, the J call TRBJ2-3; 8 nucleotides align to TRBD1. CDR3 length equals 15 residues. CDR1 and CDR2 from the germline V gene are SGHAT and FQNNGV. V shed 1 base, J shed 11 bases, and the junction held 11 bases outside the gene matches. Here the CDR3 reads CASSLGTGQSLGQYF. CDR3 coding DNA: TGTGCCAGCAGCTTAGGGACAGGGCAGAGCCTAGGGCAGTATTTT.

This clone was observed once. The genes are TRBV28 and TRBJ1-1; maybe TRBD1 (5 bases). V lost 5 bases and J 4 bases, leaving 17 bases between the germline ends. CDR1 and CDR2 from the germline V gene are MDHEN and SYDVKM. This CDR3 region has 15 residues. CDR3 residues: CASSRGGAGRTEAFF. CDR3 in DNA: TGTGCCAGCAGTCGTGGAGGGGCCGGCCGCACTGAAGCTTTCTTT.

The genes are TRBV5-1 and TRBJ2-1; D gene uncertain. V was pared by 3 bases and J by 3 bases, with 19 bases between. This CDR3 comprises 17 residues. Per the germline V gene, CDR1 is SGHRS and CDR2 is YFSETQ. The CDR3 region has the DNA TGCGCCAGCAGCTCCCCTTATACAGAACAGTTCTACAATGAGCAGTTCTTC. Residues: CASSSPYTEQFYNEQFF.

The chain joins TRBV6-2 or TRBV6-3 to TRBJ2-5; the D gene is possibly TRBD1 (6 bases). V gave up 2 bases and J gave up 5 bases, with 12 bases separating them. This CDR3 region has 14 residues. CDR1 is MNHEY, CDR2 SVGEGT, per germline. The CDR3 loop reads CASSYMGARETQYF. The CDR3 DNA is TGTGCCAGCAGTTACATGGGGGCGCGGGAGACCCAGTACTTC.

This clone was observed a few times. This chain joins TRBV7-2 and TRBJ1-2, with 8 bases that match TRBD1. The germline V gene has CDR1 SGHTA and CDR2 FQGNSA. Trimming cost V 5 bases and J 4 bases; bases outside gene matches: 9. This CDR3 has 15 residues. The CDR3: CASSLNGQGGYGYTF. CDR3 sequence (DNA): TGTGCCAGCAGCCTAAATGGACAGGGCGGCTATGGCTACACCTTC. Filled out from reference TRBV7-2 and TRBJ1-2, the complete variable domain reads GAGVSQSPSNKVTEKGKDVELRCDPISGHTALYWYRQSLGQGLEFLIYFQGNSAPDKSGLPSDRFSAERTGGSVSTLTIQRTQQEDSAVYLCASSLNGQGGYGYTFGSGTRLTVV.

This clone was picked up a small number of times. This chain's CDR3 is CASSQDRENTIYF. As DNA, the CDR3 is TGCGCCAGCAGCCAAGACCGGGAAAACACCATATATTTT. This rearrangement joins TRBV4-1 to TRBJ1-3; D is uncertain. CDR3 length equals 13 residues. The ends were cut back, 0 bases at V and 6 bases at J, with 6 bases in the middle. Germline CDR1 reads MGHRA; CDR2 reads YSYEKL.

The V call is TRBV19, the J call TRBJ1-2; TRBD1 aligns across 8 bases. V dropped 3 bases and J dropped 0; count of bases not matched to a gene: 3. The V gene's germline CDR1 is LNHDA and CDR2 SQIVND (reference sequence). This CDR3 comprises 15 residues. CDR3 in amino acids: CASSMGTGPNYGYTF. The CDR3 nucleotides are TGTGCCAGTAGTATGGGGACAGGACCTAACTATGGCTACACCTTC.

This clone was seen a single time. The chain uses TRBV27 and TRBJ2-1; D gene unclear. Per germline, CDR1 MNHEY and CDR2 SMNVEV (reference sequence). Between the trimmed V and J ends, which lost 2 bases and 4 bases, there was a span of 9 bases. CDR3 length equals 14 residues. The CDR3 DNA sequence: TGTGCCAGCAGTTTAAAACTTTCATACAATGAGCAGTTCTTC. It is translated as CASSLKLSYNEQFF.

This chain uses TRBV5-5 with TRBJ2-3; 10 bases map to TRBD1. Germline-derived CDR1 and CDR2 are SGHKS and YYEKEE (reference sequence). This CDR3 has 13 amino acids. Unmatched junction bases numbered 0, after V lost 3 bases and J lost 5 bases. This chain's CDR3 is CASSWDRGDTQYF. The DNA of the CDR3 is TGTGCCAGCAGCTGGGACAGGGGAGATACGCAGTATTTT. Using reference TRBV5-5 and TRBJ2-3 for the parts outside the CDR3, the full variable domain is DAGVTQSPTHLIKTRGQQVTLRCSPISGHKSVSWYQQVLGQGPQFIFQYYEKEERGRGNFPDRFSARQFPNYSSELNVNALLLGDSALYLCASSWDRGDTQYFGPGTRLTVL.

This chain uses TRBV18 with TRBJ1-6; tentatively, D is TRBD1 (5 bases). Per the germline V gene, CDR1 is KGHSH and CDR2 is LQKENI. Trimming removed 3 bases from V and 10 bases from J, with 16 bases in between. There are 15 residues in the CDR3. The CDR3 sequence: CASSPRRDRYSPLHF. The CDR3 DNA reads TGTGCCAGCTCACCGCGGCGGGACCGCTACTCACCCCTCCACTTT.

The CDR3 loop reads CASGLGQQGTSEQYF. In DNA form, the CDR3 reads TGTGCTAGTGGTTTGGGTCAGCAGGGTACCTCCGAGCAGTACTTC. V and J are TRBV12-5 and TRBJ2-7; maybe TRBD1 (5 bases). CDR3 length equals 15 residues. In germline, CDR1 is LGHNT, CDR2 FRNRAP. V lost 1 base and J 6 bases, leaving 16 bases between the germline ends.

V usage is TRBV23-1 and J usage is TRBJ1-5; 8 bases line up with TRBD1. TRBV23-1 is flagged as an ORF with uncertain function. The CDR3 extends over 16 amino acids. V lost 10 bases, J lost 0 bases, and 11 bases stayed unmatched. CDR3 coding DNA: TGCGCCACCCCGGACAGGGCGAATTATAGCAATCAGCCCCAGCATTTT. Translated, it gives CATPDRANYSNQPQHF.

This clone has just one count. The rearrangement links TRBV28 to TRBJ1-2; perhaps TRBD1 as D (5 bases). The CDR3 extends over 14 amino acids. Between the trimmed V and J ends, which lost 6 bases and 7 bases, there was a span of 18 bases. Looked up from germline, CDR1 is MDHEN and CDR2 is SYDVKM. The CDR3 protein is CASSQNWRGGGYTF. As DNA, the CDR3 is TGTGCCAGCAGCCAAAATTGGAGGGGAGGTGGCTACACCTTC.

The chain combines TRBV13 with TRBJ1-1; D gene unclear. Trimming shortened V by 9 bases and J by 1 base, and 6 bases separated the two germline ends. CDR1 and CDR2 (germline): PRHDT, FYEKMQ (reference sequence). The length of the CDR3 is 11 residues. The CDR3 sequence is CASRRNTEAFF. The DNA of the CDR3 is TGTGCCAGTCGTAGGAACACTGAAGCTTTCTTT. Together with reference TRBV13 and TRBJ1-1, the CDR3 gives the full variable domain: AAGVIQSPRHLIKEKRETATLKCYPIPRHDTVYWYQQGPGQDPQFLISFYEKMQSDKGSIPDRFSAQQFSDYHSELNMSSLELGDSALYFCASRRNTEAFFGQGTRLTVV.